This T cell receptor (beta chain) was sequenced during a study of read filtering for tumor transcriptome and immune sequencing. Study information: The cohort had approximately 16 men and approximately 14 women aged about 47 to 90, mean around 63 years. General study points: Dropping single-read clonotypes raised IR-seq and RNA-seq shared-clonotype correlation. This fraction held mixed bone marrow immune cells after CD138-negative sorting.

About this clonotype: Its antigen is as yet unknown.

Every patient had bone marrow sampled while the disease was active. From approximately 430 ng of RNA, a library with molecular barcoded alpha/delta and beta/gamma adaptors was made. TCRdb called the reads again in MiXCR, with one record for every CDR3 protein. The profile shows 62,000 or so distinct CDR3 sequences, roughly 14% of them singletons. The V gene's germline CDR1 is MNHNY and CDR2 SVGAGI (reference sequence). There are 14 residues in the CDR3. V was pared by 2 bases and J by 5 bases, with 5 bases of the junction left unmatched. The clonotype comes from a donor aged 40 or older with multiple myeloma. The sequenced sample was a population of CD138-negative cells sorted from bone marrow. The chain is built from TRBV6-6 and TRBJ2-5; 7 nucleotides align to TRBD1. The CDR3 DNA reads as TGTGCCAGCAGTTACAGGGGGCAAGGGGAGACCCAGTACTTC. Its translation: CASSYRGQGETQYF.